The 7 T cell receptor beta chains presented below share a single source sample, sequenced in a study of early stage breast cancer tumors. TCRdb keeps only in-frame clones here, not all; method: immunoSEQ multiplex PCR. This table holds approximately 50,000 clones, about 83% found once. Sample: blood. Receptors were obtained from a young adult with breast cancer.

The V call is TRBV27, the J call TRBJ2-1; 16 bases fit TRBD2. The length of the CDR3 is 20 residues. V lost 5 bases, J lost 2 bases, and 12 bases stayed unmatched. Germline V gene data show CDR1 as MNHEY and CDR2 as SMNVEV (reference sequence). The CDR3: CASSLGAGTSGRAPYNEQFF. In DNA, the CDR3 is TGTGCCAGCAGTCTCGGGGCAGGGACTAGCGGGAGGGCTCCCTACAATGAGCAGTTCTTC.

The gene calls are TRBV21-1 and TRBJ1-1; the table's D call of TRBD1 was not tested on the DNA. TRBV21-1 is an annotated pseudogene. This CDR3 region has 12 residues. The CDR3 loop reads CASNVTQPEAFF. DNA for the CDR3: TGTGCCAGCAATGTTACACAGCCTGAAGCTTTCTTT.

J is TRBJ2-1 and V is TRBV11-1, with 8 bases matching TRBD2. This CDR3 has 15 residues. Per the germline V gene, CDR1 is SGHAT and CDR2 is FQDESV (reference sequence). Trimming at V came to 5 bases and at J to 0 bases, leaving 3 bases not matched to a gene. The CDR3 protein is CASSPSGGSYNEQFF. As DNA, the CDR3 is TGTGCCAGCAGCCCGAGCGGGGGCTCCTACAATGAGCAGTTCTTC.

The V call is TRBV30, the J call TRBJ1-5; D uncertain. Germline loops: CDR1 GTSNPN, CDR2 SVGIG (reference sequence). The CDR3 loop spans 13 amino acids. V gave up 0 bases and J gave up 3 bases, with 6 bases separating them. Written as DNA, the CDR3 is TGTGCCTGGAGTGTACGGGACAATCAGCCCCAGCATTTT. It yields the protein CAWSVRDNQPQHF.

This clone occurred a few times. The chain employs TRBV19 and TRBJ1-6, with 7 positions matching TRBD1. CDR1 and CDR2 from the germline V gene are LNHDA and SQIVND (reference sequence). V lost 4 bases, J lost 10 bases, and 10 bases stayed unmatched. The CDR3 spans 15 residues. CDR3 sequence reads: CASSTSHRGWSPLHF. CDR3 DNA: TGTGCCAGTAGTACCTCGCACAGGGGCTGGTCACCCCTCCACTTT.

This chain joins TRBV19 and TRBJ1-6; no definite D call. This CDR3 has 12 residues. Trimming removed 3 bases at V and 10 bases at J, with 7 bases between. The germline gives CDR1 LNHDA, CDR2 SQIVND (reference sequence). The CDR3 DNA reads TGTGCCAGTAGTATCAGCAGCTCACCCCTCCACTTT. This translates into CASSISSSPLHF.

Worth noting for this clone: Other DNA sequences of this sample code for an identical CDR3. The chain recombines TRBV4-1 with TRBJ1-3, with no clear D. This CDR3 contains 15 residues. Germline V gene data show CDR1 as MGHRA and CDR2 as YSYEKL. Trimming cost V 0 bases and J 2 bases, with 8 bases left between them. CDR3 in DNA: TGCGCCAGCAGCCAAGATCCCGGAACTGGAAACACCATATATTTT. Its protein product is CASSQDPGTGNTIYF.